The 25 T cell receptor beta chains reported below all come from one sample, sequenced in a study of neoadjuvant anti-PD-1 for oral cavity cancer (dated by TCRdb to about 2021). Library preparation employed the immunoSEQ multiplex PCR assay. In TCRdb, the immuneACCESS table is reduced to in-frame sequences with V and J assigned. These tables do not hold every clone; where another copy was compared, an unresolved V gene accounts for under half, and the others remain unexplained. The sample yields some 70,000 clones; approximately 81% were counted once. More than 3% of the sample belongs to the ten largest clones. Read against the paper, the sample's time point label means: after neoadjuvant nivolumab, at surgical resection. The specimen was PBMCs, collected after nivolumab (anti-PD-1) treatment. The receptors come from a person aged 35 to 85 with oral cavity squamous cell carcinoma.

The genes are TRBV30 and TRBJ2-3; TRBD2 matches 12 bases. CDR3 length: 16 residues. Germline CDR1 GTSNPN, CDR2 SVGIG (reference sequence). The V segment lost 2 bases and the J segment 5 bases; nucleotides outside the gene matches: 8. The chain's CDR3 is CAWSRRLAGAKDTQYF. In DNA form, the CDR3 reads TGTGCCTGGAGTCGAAGACTAGCGGGAGCGAAAGATACGCAGTATTTT. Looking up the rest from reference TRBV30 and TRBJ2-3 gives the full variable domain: SQTIHQWPATLVQPVGSPLSLECTVEGTSNPNLYWYRQAAGRGLQLLFYSVGIGQISSEVPQNLSASRPQDRQFILSSKKLLLSDSGFYLCAWSRRLAGAKDTQYFGPGTRLTVL.

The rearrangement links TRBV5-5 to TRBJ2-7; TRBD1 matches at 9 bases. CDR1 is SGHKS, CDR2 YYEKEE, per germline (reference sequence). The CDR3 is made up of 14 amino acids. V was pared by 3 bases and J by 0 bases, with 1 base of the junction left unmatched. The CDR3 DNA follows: TGTGCCAGCAGCTGGGGACAGGGCTCCTACGAGCAGTACTTC. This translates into CASSWGQGSYEQYF. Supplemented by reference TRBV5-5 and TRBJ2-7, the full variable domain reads DAGVTQSPTHLIKTRGQQVTLRCSPISGHKSVSWYQQVLGQGPQFIFQYYEKEERGRGNFPDRFSARQFPNYSSELNVNALLLGDSALYLCASSWGQGSYEQYFGPGTRLTVT.

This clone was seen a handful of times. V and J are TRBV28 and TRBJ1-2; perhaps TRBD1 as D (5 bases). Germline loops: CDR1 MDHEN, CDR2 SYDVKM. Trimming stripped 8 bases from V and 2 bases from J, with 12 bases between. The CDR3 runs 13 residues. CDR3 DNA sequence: TGTGCCAGCGTAGGAGGGGCCAACTATGGCTACACCTTC. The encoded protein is CASVGGANYGYTF.

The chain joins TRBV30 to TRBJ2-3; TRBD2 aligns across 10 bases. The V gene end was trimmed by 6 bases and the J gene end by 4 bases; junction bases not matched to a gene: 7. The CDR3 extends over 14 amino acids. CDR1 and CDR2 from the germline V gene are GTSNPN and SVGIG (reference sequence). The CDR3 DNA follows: TGTGCCTGCAGCCTAGCGGGAGCCTCAGATACGCAGTATTTT. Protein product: CACSLAGASDTQYF.

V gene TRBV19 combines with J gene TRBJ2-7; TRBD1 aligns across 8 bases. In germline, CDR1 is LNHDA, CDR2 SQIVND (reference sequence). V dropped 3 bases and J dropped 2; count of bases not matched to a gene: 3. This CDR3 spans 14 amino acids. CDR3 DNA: TGTGCCAGTAGTATTCAGGGGGCAACCTACGAGCAGTACTTC. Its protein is CASSIQGATYEQYF.

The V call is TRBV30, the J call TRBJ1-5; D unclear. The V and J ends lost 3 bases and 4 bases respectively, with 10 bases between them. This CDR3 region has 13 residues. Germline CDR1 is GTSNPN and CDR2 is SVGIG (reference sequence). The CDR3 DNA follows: TGTGCCTGGAGCCCCCAACCAAATCAGCCCCAGCATTTT. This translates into CAWSPQPNQPQHF.

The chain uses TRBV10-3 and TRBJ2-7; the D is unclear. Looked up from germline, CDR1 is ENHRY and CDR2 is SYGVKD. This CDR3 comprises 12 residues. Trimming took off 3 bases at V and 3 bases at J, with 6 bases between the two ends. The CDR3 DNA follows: TGTGCCATCAGTGAAGAACTCTACGAGCAGTACTTC. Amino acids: CAISEELYEQYF.

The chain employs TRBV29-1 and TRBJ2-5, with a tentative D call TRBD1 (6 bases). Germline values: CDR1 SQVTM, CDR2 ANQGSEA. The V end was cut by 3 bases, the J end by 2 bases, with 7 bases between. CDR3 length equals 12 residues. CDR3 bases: TGCAGCGTTGACAGGGGTCAAGAGACCCAGTACTTC. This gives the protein CSVDRGQETQYF.

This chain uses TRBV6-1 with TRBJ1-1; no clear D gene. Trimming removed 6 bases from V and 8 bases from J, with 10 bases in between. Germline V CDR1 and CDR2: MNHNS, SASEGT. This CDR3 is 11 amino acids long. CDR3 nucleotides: TGTGCCAGCAGAACGGTAGGAGAAGCTTTCTTT. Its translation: CASRTVGEAFF.

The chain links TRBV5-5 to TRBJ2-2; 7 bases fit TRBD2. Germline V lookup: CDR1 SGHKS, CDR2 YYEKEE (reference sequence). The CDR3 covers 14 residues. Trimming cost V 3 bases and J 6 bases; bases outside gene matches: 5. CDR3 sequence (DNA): TGTGCCAGCAGCTGGGGGACTACCGCCGGGGAGCTGTTTTTT. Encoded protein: CASSWGTTAGELFF.

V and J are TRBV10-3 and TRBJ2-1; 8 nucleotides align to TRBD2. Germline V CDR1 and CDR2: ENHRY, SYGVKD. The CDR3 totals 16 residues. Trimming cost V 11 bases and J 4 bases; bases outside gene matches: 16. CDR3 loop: CASSPRTSGSYNEQFF. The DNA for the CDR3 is TGTGCCTCCAGTCCCCGTACTAGCGGTTCATACAATGAGCAGTTCTTC.

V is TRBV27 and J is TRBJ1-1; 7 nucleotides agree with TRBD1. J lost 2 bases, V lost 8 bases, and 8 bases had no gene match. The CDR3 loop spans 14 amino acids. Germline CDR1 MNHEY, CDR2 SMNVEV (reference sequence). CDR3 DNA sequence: TGTGCCAGCTCGAAGGACAGGCTAAACACTGAAGCTTTCTTT. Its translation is CASSKDRLNTEAFF.

In DNA form, the CDR3 reads TGTGCCACCACTCAGGGACCAGGGCAGTACTTC. Translating gives CATTQGPGQYF. V and J are TRBV2 and TRBJ2-7, with D perhaps matching TRBD1 or TRBD2 (5 bases each). The V end was cut by 10 bases, the J end by 9 bases, with 16 bases between. This CDR3 is 11 amino acids long. Germline V gene lookup returns CDR1 SNHLY and CDR2 FYNNEI.

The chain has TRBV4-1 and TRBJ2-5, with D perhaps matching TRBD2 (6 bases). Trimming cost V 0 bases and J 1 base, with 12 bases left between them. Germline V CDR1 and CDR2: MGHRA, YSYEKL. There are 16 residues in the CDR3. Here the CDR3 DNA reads TGCGCCAGCAGCCAAGATGGTACGGGGGTCCAAGAGACCCAGTACTTC. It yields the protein CASSQDGTGVQETQYF.

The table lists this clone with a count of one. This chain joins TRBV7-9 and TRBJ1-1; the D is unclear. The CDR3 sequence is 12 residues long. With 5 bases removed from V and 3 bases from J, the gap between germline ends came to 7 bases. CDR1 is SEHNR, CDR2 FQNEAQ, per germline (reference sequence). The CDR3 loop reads CASSPGDTEAFF. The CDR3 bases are TGTGCCAGCAGCCCAGGAGACACTGAAGCTTTCTTT.

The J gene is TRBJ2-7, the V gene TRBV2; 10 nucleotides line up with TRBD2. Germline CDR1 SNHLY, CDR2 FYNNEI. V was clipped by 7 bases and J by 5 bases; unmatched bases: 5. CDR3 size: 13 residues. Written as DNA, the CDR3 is TGTGCCAGCATGGGACTAGCGATTCACGAGCAGTACTTC. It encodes CASMGLAIHEQYF. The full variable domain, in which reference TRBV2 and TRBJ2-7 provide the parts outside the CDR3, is EPEVTQTPSHQVTQMGQEVILRCVPISNHLYFYWYRQILGQKVEFLVSFYNNEISEKSEIFDDQFSVERPDGSNFTLKIRSTKLEDSAMYFCASMGLAIHEQYFGPGTRLTVT.

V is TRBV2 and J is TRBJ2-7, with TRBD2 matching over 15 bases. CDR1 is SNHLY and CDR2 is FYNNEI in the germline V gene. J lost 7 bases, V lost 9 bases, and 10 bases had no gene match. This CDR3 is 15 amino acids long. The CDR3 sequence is CASSRGLAGGGEQYF. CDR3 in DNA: TGTGCCAGTTCCAGGGGACTAGCGGGAGGAGGAGAGCAGTACTTC.

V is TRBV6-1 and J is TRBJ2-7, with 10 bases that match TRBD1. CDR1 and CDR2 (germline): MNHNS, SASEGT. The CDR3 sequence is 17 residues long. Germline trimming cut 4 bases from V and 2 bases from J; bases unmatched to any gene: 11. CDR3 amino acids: CASSVIIRDRGTYEQYF. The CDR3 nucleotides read TGTGCCAGCAGTGTAATAATCCGGGACAGGGGTACCTACGAGCAGTACTTC.

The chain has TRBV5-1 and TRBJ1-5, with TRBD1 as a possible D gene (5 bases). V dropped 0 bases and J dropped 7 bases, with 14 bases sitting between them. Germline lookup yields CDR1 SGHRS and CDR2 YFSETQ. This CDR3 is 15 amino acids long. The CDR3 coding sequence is TGCGCCAGCAGCTTGGAAGGTGGGGCTAACCAGCCCCAGCATTTT. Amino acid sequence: CASSLEGGANQPQHF.

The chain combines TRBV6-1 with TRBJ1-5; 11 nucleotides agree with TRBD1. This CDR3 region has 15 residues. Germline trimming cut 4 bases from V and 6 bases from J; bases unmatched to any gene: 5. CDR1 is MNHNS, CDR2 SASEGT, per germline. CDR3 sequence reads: CASSVDRGLGQPQHF. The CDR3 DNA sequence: TGTGCCAGCAGTGTGGACAGGGGGCTTGGTCAGCCCCAGCATTTT.

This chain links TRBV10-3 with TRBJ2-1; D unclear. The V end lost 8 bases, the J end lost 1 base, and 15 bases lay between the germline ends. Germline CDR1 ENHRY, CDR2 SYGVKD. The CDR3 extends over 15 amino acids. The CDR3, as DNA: TGTGCCATCCTGGTCCAAGAGAGGTCCTACAATGAGCAGTTCTTC. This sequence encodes CAILVQERSYNEQFF.

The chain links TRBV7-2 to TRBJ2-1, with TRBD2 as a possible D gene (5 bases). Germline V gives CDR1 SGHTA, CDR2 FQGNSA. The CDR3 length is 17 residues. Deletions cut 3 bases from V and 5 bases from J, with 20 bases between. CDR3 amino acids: CASSLRPTTAANNEQFF. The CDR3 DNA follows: TGTGCCAGCAGCTTGAGGCCCACAACAGCGGCAAACAATGAGCAGTTCTTC.

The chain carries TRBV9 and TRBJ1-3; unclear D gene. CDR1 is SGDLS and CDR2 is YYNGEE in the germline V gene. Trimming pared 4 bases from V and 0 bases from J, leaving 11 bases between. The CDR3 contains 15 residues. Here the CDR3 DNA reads TGTGCCAGCAGCCGCAATCCATCCTCTGGAAACACCATATATTTT. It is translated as CASSRNPSSGNTIYF.

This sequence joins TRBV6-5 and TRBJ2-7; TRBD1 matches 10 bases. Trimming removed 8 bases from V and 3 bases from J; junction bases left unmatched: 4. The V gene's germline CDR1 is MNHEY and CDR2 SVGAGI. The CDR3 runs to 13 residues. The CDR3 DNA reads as TGTGCCAGCGGCCGGGACAGGGGCTACGAGCAGTACTTC. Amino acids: CASGRDRGYEQYF.

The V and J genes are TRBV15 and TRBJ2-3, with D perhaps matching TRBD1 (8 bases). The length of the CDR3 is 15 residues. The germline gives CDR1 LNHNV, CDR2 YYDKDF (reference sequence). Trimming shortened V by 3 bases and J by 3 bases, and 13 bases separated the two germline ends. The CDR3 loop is CATSRTGEGTDTQYF. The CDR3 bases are TGTGCCACCAGCAGGACAGGGGAGGGGACAGATACGCAGTATTTT.